A selection of T cell receptor beta chains follows, all from one sample in a study of shared clonotypes between healthy human individuals. Only in-frame clones appear in the TCRdb table, and some are missing; sequencing was by immunoSEQ multiplex PCR. This repertoire shows more than 600,000 clones, about 90% found once; its top ten account for approximately 24%. Material for sequencing was naive CD8+ T cells sorted from blood. The receptors stem from a man aged 30 to 39 in good health. CDR3s include the opening cysteine and the closing phenylalanine or tryptophan. Each record gives: J gene, V gene, CDR3 protein.

J gene: TRBJ2-7; V gene: TRBV7-2; CDR3 protein: CASSTQEANYEQYF
J gene: TRBJ2-3; V gene: TRBV2; CDR3 protein: CASRGTPDTQYF
J gene: TRBJ1-4; V gene: TRBV9; CDR3 protein: CASSGGGNFEEKLFF
J gene: TRBJ2-5; V gene: TRBV4-1; CDR3 protein: CASSHAETQYF
J gene: TRBJ2-5; V gene: TRBV18; CDR3 protein: CASSPTPETQYF
J gene: TRBJ2-7; V gene: TRBV11-2; CDR3 protein: CASSQTVSYEQYF
J gene: TRBJ2-5; V gene: TRBV11-2; CDR3 protein: CASRGHGGPETQYF
J gene: TRBJ2-5; V gene: TRBV9; CDR3 protein: CASNLAGGPGETQYF
J gene: TRBJ2-1; V gene: TRBV9; CDR3 protein: CASSAAHNEQFF
J gene: TRBJ2-1; V gene: TRBV7-8; CDR3 protein: CASSLTEGGAYNEQFF
J gene: TRBJ2-7; V gene: TRBV15; CDR3 protein: CATSSPWGVTGSGEQYF
J gene: TRBJ1-2; V gene: TRBV7-9; CDR3 protein: CASSLTDRHAYGYTF
J gene: TRBJ2-7; V gene: TRBV7-8; CDR3 protein: CASSLSGVYEQYF
J gene: TRBJ2-1; V gene: TRBV14; CDR3 protein: CASSPGLADNEQFF
J gene: TRBJ2-7; V gene: TRBV27; CDR3 protein: CASSSPFYEQYF
J gene: TRBJ1-1; V gene: TRBV6-5; CDR3 protein: CASSYVYRETEAFF
J gene: TRBJ2-1; V gene: TRBV19; CDR3 protein: CASSTGTGEYEQFF
J gene: TRBJ2-3; V gene: TRBV5-1; CDR3 protein: CASSLPDRGLDTQYF
J gene: TRBJ2-5; V gene: TRBV5-1; CDR3 protein: CASSVTGLESRETQYF
J gene: TRBJ2-3; V gene: TRBV27; CDR3 protein: CASSPPEGGDTQYF
J gene: TRBJ2-7; V gene: TRBV5-6; CDR3 protein: CASSLVAAIYEQYF
J gene: TRBJ2-7; V gene: TRBV28; CDR3 protein: CASSFMYRLAGDYEQYF
J gene: TRBJ2-2; V gene: TRBV4-3; CDR3 protein: CASSQEGNHRTGELFF
J gene: TRBJ2-1; V gene: TRBV9; CDR3 protein: CASSVFDSYNEQFF
J gene: TRBJ1-4; V gene: TRBV21-1; CDR3 protein: CASSNSPGGTNEKLFF
J gene: TRBJ2-1; V gene: TRBV28; CDR3 protein: CASSSTKTSTYNEQFF
J gene: TRBJ2-3; V gene: TRBV29-1; CDR3 protein: CSVYSGQGSSADTQYF
J gene: TRBJ2-7; V gene: TRBV15; CDR3 protein: CATSTTRLDDKPRMNEQYF
J gene: TRBJ2-7; V gene: TRBV7-8; CDR3 protein: CASSLTGVEQYF
J gene: TRBJ2-5; V gene: TRBV10-2; CDR3 protein: CASSEGLGPETQYF
J gene: TRBJ2-1; V gene: TRBV7-9; CDR3 protein: CASTDTYNEQFF
J gene: TRBJ2-1; V gene: TRBV5-6; CDR3 protein: CASSSLIGPNEQFF
J gene: TRBJ2-3; V gene: TRBV2; CDR3 protein: CASSEWGSAGAADTQYF
J gene: TRBJ2-7; V gene: TRBV18; CDR3 protein: CASSTAEDRVAYEQYF
J gene: TRBJ2-3; V gene: TRBV27; CDR3 protein: CASTAGLASTDTQYF
J gene: TRBJ2-1; V gene: TRBV11-2; CDR3 protein: CASRSAGGDNEQFF
J gene: TRBJ2-1; V gene: TRBV9; CDR3 protein: CASSSDGSSYNEQFF
J gene: TRBJ2-3; V gene: TRBV29-1; CDR3 protein: CSVRLAGEEDTQYF
J gene: TRBJ2-7; V gene: TRBV15; CDR3 protein: CATSTTRSGRNSYEQYF
J gene: TRBJ1-1; V gene: TRBV7-9; CDR3 protein: CASSLAGARVTEAFF
J gene: TRBJ2-7; V gene: TRBV15; CDR3 protein: CATSLRTASYEQYF